Below, one T cell receptor (beta chain) is given with its context. From germline, CDR1 is SGHDT and CDR2 YYEEEE. This CDR3 has 15 amino acids. Trimming stripped 4 bases from V and 7 bases from J, with 17 bases between. Data came from immunoSEQ multiplex PCR; TCRdb stores just in-frame clones and leaves some out. This repertoire shows about 81,000 clones, around 84% found once; its top ten account for over 5%. The sample comes from a study of OX40 agonist ivuxolimab in advanced cancers. Turning to the study itself: Dose-escalation patients had hepatocellular carcinoma, melanoma, renal cell or head and neck cancer.

This chain links TRBV5-6 with TRBJ1-4; weak D call: TRBD1 (6 bases). The specimen comprised CD4+ or CD8+ T cells sorted from blood, sampled in a trial of the OX40 agonist ivuxolimab. This clonotype originated in an adult with an advanced solid tumor such as melanoma, head and neck, liver or kidney cancer. The CDR3 region is CASSQTPGVGEKLFF. DNA of the CDR3: TGTGCCAGCAGCCAGACCCCAGGGGTTGGTGAAAAACTGTTTTTT.